The present entry profiles one TCR beta chain with its context. It lacks a known antigen. Per-base qualities were not stored, and no clone one base away is much larger. Using the deep immunoSEQ assay, TCR CDR3 regions were amplified from genomic DNA by multiplex PCR. Genomic DNA extracted from each cell subset was distributed evenly over all wells of several immunoSEQ 96-well plates, and each plate served as one replicate. Each replicate PCR for sorted subsets received roughly 0.2 ug genomic DNA, equal to 28,000 or so T cell genomes. Purified libraries were measured with a Qubit 3.0 fluorometer, size-checked on a Bioanalyzer 2100, and measured again with the KAPA Library Quantification kit. Each immunoSEQ 96-well plate was sequenced on its own single-read 150-cycle Illumina NextSeq 550 flow cell. The study's processing was this. Because the immunoSEQ output held only junctional sequences and lacked quality scores, the filtering could not match the filtering applied to full-length reads. Sequences were annotated with PyIR, a Python wrapper for IgBLAST v1.9, using IMGT germline references to assign V/J genes and CDR3. Reads were removed for weak V/J assignments (E-value above 1e-6), missing CDR3, stop codons, out-of-frame junctions, or ambiguous translated residues. V3J clonotypes were defined as sequences sharing the same inferred V gene, J gene, and CDR3 amino acid sequence. The percentage overlap between two repertoires was calculated by dividing the number of shared unique clonotypes by the size of the smaller repertoire. Richness of each repertoire was evaluated using RTK rarefaction, the Chao1 estimator, and Recon v2.1 estimates of unobserved clonotypes. Generation probabilities were computed with OLGA for all TCRbeta clonotypes obtained by the gDNA method from a few donors. The immuneACCESS repertoire file appears here via TCRdb, limited to in-frame rearrangements. These files lack a portion of the clones; in checked studies, under half of the deficit traces to unresolved V genes, and the cause of the others is not known. That table is the source of V, J and clone size, and D and trimming were worked out from the DNA. The sample table records about a million clones; about 80% of these occur just once. The leading ten clones occupy roughly 0.82% of the sample.

This entry is derived from a study of shared clonotypes between healthy human individuals (dated by TCRdb to the early 2020s). With respect to the entire study: A couple of women and a few men aged 18 to 49 years were included in the cohort. For each donor, CD4 naive and CD4 memory were each run on three plates, CD8 naive on two plates, and CD8 memory on one plate. To estimate repertoire size and how much clonotypes are shared between individuals, the study performed deep sequencing of blood TCR repertoires from a few healthy adults. To increase sequencing depth and limit assay-specific biases, TCR repertoire library preparation and sequencing were carried out by different laboratories using diverse techniques. Leukapheresis yielded between about 0.9 and 9 billion PBMCs per donor. The full study reports these points: When a handful of donors were compared, the shared fraction of clonotypes was around 5% for naive CD4, 3% to 4% for naive CD8, roughly 2.5% for memory CD4, and around 0.37% for memory CD8. Incomplete sequencing was indicated by rarefaction of sorted-subset datasets, despite the large sequencing depth. Sampling was restricted to blood, and TCR repertoires in tissue are likely to differ from TCR repertoires in blood. Clonotypes shared by all four sorted-subset donors showed higher generation probabilities than non-shared clonotypes. The genetic and exposure-history diversity represented was limited by the small number of donors. Pairwise subsampling indicated that sequencing depth was expected to affect the degree of clonotype sharing among donors. Larger estimated clonotype richness was generally found for naive subsets than for memory subsets.

Donors were healthy HIV-negative adults with no recently reported acute infections or vaccinations. Every donor was a Caucasian adult living in Nashville, Tennessee, USA. CD4+ T cells were enriched through magnetic negative selection, after which naive cells were positively selected on CD45RA and the remaining negative fraction served as the memory subset. Blood was collected by leukapheresis, and PBMCs were isolated by Ficoll-Histopaque density gradient centrifugation and then cryopreserved in liquid nitrogen vapor phase. Analytical flow cytometry was used to check the purity and quantity of every magnetically sorted T cell population. Each sorted fraction had its genomic DNA isolated and then quantified by UV absorbance on a Nanodrop 2000c. CDR1 MDHEN and CDR2 SYDVKM are derived from the germline V gene. From cysteine to phenylalanine, the CDR3 is 15 amino acids long. The only DNA kept is the CDR3, 45 bases in frame from the first base. The germline ends are 14 bases apart after V is trimmed by 8 bases and J by 0 bases.

Material: memory CD4+ T cells from PBMCs. The sample's cell subset or site, from its label and the paper: CD45RA-negative fraction. In this chain, TRBV28 is recombined with TRBJ1-5; matching of 5 bases hints at TRBD1 as the D gene. The TCR originated in a man younger than 35 in good health. Some clones in this sample may be carry-over from other donors' samples. The DNA sequence reads TGTGCCAGCCGGGACTATAAGTATAGCAATCAGCCCCAGCATTTT. This gives the protein CASRDYKYSNQPQHF.